These 3 T cell receptor beta chains originate from one sample sequenced in a study of blood T cell repertoires in COVID-19. Sequencing used immunoSEQ multiplex PCR; TCRdb keeps in-frame clones, though not all of them. The sample carries 150,000 or so clones, around 82% recorded once. Sequenced input: PBMCs or T cells enriched from blood (not recorded which). Source of these receptors: a man aged 35 to 55 who had recovered from COVID-19.

This clone appeared a few times. The rearrangement uses TRBV4-1 and TRBJ1-1; 7 positions match TRBD1. There are 15 residues in the CDR3. Germline CDR1 and CDR2: MGHRA and YSYEKL. V lost 4 bases to trimming and J lost 1 base; unmatched junction nucleotides: 6. The CDR3 sequence: CASSLQGGRNTEAFF. CDR3 coding DNA: TGCGCCAGCAGCCTTCAGGGGGGACGGAACACTGAAGCTTTCTTT.

The rearrangement uses TRBV5-3 and TRBJ1-2; the match to TRBD1 covers 7 bases. TRBV5-3 belongs to the ORF category, with a function that is uncertain. The CDR3 has 14 amino acids. Trimming cost V 4 bases and J 0 bases; bases outside gene matches: 3. CDR3 bases: TGTGCCAGAAGCGGGGGACAGTCTAACTATGGCTACACCTTC. Encoded protein: CARSGGQSNYGYTF.

This clone was detected a few times. J is TRBJ1-1 and V is TRBV7-3, with D uncertain. The V gene lost 2 bases and the J gene lost 1 base, with 5 bases spanning the gap. CDR1 and CDR2 (germline): SGHTA, FQGTGA. This CDR3 spans 13 amino acids. The CDR3 sequence is CASSLQQNTEAFF. For the CDR3, the DNA is TGTGCCAGCAGCTTACAACAGAACACTGAAGCTTTCTTT.